This T cell receptor (beta chain) was identified during a study of technical replicates of blood from several donors. The CDR3 length is 16 residues. V lost 1 base and J 4 bases, leaving 13 bases between the germline ends. Per germline, CDR1 SGHNT and CDR2 YENEEA. TCRdb's copy holds only in-frame clones and misses some; the assay was immunoSEQ multiplex PCR. This sample carries tens of thousands of clones, about 96% of them seen once, and the ten largest clones take around 0.2%. V gene TRBV11-3 combines with J gene TRBJ1-4; D unclear. Input material: T cells isolated from PBMCs. The clonotype was recovered from a human donor in good health. The CDR3 sequence is CASSLGSWGGNEKLFF. CDR3 bases: TGTGCCAGCAGCTTAGGGTCCTGGGGAGGTAATGAAAAACTGTTTTTT.